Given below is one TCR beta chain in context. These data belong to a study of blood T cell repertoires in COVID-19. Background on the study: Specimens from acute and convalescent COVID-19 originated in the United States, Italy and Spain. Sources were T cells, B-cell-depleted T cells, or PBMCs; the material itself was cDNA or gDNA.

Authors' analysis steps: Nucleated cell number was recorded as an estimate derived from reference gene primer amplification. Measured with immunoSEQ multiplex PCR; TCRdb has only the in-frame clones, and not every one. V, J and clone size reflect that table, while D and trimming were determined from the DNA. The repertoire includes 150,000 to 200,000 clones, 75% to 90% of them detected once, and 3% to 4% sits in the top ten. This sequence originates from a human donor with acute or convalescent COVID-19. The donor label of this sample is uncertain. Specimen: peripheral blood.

The DNA of the CDR3 is TGCGCCACCCCCGACAGGCTCTATGGCTACACCTTC. Its protein product is CATPDRLYGYTF. The chain uses TRBV10-1 and TRBJ1-2; TRBD1 might be the D (6 bases). CDR3 length equals 12 residues. V dropped 10 bases and J dropped 4 bases, with 13 bases sitting between them. The germline V gene has CDR1 WNHNN and CDR2 SYGVQD (reference sequence).